This T cell receptor (beta chain) was identified during a study of T cell responses to AZD1222 COVID-19 vaccine. Study-level points and caveats: Vaccine-related CD4 TCRs covered spike, predominating at 160-218 and 743-854. Baseline seropositivity occurred in only a handful of AZD1222 recipients. Clonal diversity may have been underestimated in mostly white British donors.

Germline lookup yields CDR1 SGHRS and CDR2 YFSETQ. Trimming shortened V by 0 bases and J by 4 bases, and 8 bases separated the two germline ends. The CDR3 is 14 residues long. A note on this clone: Its antigen is still unknown.

TCRdb keeps only in-frame clones here, not all; method: immunoSEQ multiplex PCR. The repertoire consists of roughly 160,000 clones, with roughly nine tenths occurring once and the leading ten covering around 1%. The chain links TRBV5-1 to TRBJ1-5, with D tentatively TRBD1 (5 bases). The receptor was isolated from an adult who received the AZD1222 COVID-19 vaccine. The sample in question was peripheral blood, obtained 28 days after the second AZD1222 dose. The CDR3 region has the DNA TGCGCCAGCAGCTTGGATCCAGGGAATCAGCCCCAGCATTTT. Translated, it gives CASSLDPGNQPQHF.